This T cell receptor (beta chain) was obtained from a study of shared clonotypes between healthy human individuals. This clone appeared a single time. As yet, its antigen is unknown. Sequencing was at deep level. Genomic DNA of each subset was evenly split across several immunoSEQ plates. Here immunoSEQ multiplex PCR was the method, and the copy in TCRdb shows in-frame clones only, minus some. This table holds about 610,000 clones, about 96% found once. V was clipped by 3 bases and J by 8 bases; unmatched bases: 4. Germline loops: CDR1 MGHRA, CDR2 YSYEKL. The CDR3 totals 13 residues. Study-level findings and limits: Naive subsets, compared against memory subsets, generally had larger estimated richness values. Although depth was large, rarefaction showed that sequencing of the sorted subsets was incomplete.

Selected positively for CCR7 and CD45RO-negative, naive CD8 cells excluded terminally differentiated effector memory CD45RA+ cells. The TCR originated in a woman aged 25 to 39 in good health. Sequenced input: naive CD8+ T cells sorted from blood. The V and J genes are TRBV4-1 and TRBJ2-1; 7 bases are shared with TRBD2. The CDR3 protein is CASSQERGHEQFF. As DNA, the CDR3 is TGCGCCAGCAGCCAGGAGCGGGGACATGAGCAGTTCTTC.